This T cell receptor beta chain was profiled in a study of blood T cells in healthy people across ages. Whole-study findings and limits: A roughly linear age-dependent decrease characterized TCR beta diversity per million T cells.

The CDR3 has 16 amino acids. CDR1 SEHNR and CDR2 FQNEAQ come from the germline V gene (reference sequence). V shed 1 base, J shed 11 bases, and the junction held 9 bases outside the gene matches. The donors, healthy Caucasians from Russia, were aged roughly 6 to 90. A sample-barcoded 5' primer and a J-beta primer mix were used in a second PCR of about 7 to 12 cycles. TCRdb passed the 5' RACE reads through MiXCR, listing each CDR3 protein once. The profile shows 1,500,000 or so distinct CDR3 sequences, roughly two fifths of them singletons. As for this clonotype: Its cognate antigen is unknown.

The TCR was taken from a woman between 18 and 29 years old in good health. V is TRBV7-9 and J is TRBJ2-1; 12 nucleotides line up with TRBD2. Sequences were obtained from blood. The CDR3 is CASSLVGLAGGPKQFF. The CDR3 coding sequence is TGTGCCAGCAGCTTAGTAGGGCTAGCGGGAGGGCCGAAGCAGTTCTTC.